This note documents a single TCR beta chain sequence. The data derive from a study of OX40 agonist ivuxolimab in advanced cancers. Autoimmune disease history or systemic immunosuppression was exclusionary. Blood samples were obtained at baseline, cycle 4 day 1, and cycle 7 day 1. V lost 1 base and J 10 bases, leaving 15 bases between the germline ends. This CDR3 is 14 amino acids long. CDR1 SGHRS and CDR2 YFSETQ come from the germline V gene. Here immunoSEQ multiplex PCR was the method, and the copy in TCRdb shows in-frame clones only, minus some. This sample has about 92,000 clones; 91% occur once, and the top ten carry around 0.32%.

The TCR sequence derives from an adult with an advanced solid tumor such as melanoma, head and neck, liver or kidney cancer. This sample comprised CD4+ or CD8+ T cells sorted from blood, obtained in a trial of the OX40 agonist ivuxolimab. The gene calls are TRBV5-1 and TRBJ2-1; D is perhaps TRBD2 (5 bases). CDR3 in amino acids: CASSLTVVGGEQFF. CDR3 coding DNA: TGCGCCAGCAGCTTGACGGTTGTTGGCGGGGAGCAGTTCTTC.